A single sample gave rise to the 25 T cell receptor beta chains below, sequenced in a study of cytomegalovirus exposure and HLA in healthy donors. Vbeta (60) and Jbeta (13) primers were used in the PCR. Libraries were prepared by immunoSEQ multiplex PCR; TCRdb keeps only in-frame clonotypes and omits some of them. Of over 100,000 clones in the sample, about a tenth are singletons; the top ten hold about 5%. The source material was PBMCs. All receptors derive from a man in his forties in good health and CMV-seropositive.

This clone was seen only a few times. This chain uses TRBV11-3 with TRBJ2-1, with D possibly matching TRBD1 (5 bases). Trimming shortened V by 4 bases and J by 9 bases, and 13 bases separated the two germline ends. The germline CDR1 and CDR2 sequences are SGHNT and YENEEA. The CDR3 contains 13 residues. CDR3 sequence: CASSSTGGGEQFF. The CDR3 DNA is TGTGCCAGCAGCTCAACAGGCGGTGGTGAGCAGTTCTTC.

V is TRBV7-3 and J is TRBJ2-1; 8 bases map to TRBD2. After removal of 1 base from V and 9 bases from J, the junction contained 5 bases not matched to a gene. This CDR3 is 14 amino acids long. The germline V gene encodes CDR1 SGHTA and CDR2 FQGTGA. The CDR3 here is CASSLNGREAEQFF. The CDR3 DNA follows: TGTGCCAGCAGCTTAAACGGGAGGGAGGCTGAGCAGTTCTTC.

The rearrangement joins TRBV9 to TRBJ1-1; a possible D gene is TRBD1 (6 bases). There are 14 residues in the CDR3. Germline CDR1 and CDR2: SGDLS and YYNGEE. V was shortened by 2 bases and J by 1 base, with 9 bases between the two germline ends. The CDR3 reads CASSVGASNTEAFF. In DNA, the CDR3 is TGTGCCAGCAGCGTGGGGGCCTCGAACACTGAAGCTTTCTTT. The full variable domain, completed using reference TRBV9 and TRBJ1-1, is DSGVTQTPKHLITATGQRVTLRCSPRSGDLSVYWYQQSLDQGLQFLIQYYNGEERAKGNILERFSAQQFPDLHSELNLSSLELGDSALYFCASSVGASNTEAFFGQGTRLTVV.

This clone has only a few counts. This chain connects TRBV2 to TRBJ1-5; weak D call: TRBD1 (5 bases). The CDR3 runs 13 residues. Trimming pared 6 bases from V and 5 bases from J, leaving 11 bases between. CDR1 is SNHLY, CDR2 FYNNEI, per germline. CDR3 bases: TGTGCCAGCAGAGTGGTCAGGGATCAGCCCCAGCATTTT. This gives the protein CASRVVRDQPQHF.

As concerns this clone: Other DNA sequences of this sample code for an identical CDR3. This chain links TRBV6-1 with TRBJ2-1; TRBD1 might be the D (5 bases). The CDR3 consists of 15 residues. V was pared by 5 bases and J by 7 bases, with 18 bases between. The germline V gene encodes CDR1 MNHNS and CDR2 SASEGT. In DNA form, the CDR3 reads TGTGCCAGCAGTCAGGGCCCCGGTCGGGCAAATGAGCAGTTCTTC. Its translation is CASSQGPGRANEQFF.

The V and J genes are TRBV7-9 and TRBJ2-5; 8 bases align to TRBD2. CDR1 SEHNR and CDR2 FQNEAQ come from the germline V gene (reference sequence). V trimming: 7 bases; J trimming: 3 bases; junction bases outside the gene matches: 7. This CDR3 region has 14 residues. CDR3 coding DNA: TGTGCCAGCAACCGGGGACTAGGAGAAGAGACCCAGTACTTC. Translated: CASNRGLGEETQYF.

The chain couples TRBV11-2 to TRBJ1-1; D remains ambiguous. This CDR3 is 16 amino acids long. Germline loops: CDR1 SGHAT, CDR2 FQNNGV. V lost 1 base and J 0 bases, leaving 12 bases between the germline ends. The CDR3 DNA reads TGTGCCAGCAGCTTAGTCCGACAATACTTGAACACTGAAGCTTTCTTT. Protein: CASSLVRQYLNTEAFF.

This clone was counted only a few times. The J gene is TRBJ1-1, the V gene TRBV20-1; the D is unclear. Germline V gene lookup returns CDR1 DFQATT and CDR2 SNEGSKA (reference sequence). V shed 6 bases and J shed 11 bases, with 7 bases lying between them. CDR3 length: 8 residues. CDR3 region: CSAEAAFF. Written as DNA, the CDR3 is TGCAGTGCCGAGGCGGCTTTCTTT.

The chain joins TRBV7-8 to TRBJ2-1; D possibly corresponds to TRBD1 (6 bases). The V gene lost 1 base and the J gene lost 7 bases, with 8 bases spanning the gap. Per germline, CDR1 SGHVS and CDR2 FQNEAQ. This CDR3 comprises 13 residues. CDR3 region: CASSLDRGNEQFF. CDR3 DNA: TGTGCCAGCAGCTTAGATAGGGGGAATGAGCAGTTCTTC.

The chain is built from TRBV20-1 and TRBJ2-1, with 7 positions matching TRBD2. The V gene end was trimmed by 7 bases and the J gene end by 8 bases; junction bases not matched to a gene: 5. Looked up from germline, CDR1 is DFQATT and CDR2 is SNEGSKA (reference sequence). CDR3 length equals 11 residues. The CDR3 nucleotides are TGCAGTGTCCCGACTAGCTATGAGCAGTTCTTC. It translates to CSVPTSYEQFF.

Turning to this clone: A junction boundary mismatches the germline segment, possibly from a read error. The chain links TRBV23-1 to TRBJ2-3; a possible D gene is TRBD1 (5 bases). TRBV23-1 is an ORF, with its function uncertain. The CDR3 totals 10 residues. CDR3 loop: CQGGSDTQYF. The CDR3 coding sequence is TGTCAGGGTGGGTCAGATACGCAGTATTTT.

The rearrangement links TRBV15 to TRBJ2-3; 9 nucleotides align to TRBD2. The V segment lost 4 bases and the J segment 2 bases; nucleotides outside the gene matches: 7. This CDR3 is built from 16 residues. The V gene's germline CDR1 is LNHNV and CDR2 YYDKDF (reference sequence). CDR3 coding DNA: TGTGCCACCAGCAAAAATCCGGGACTAGCCACAGATACGCAGTATTTT. It encodes CATSKNPGLATDTQYF.

The chain has TRBV19 and TRBJ2-1; 11 bases agree with TRBD2. The CDR3 runs 14 residues. Per germline, CDR1 LNHDA and CDR2 SQIVND (reference sequence). Trimming cost V 6 bases and J 5 bases; bases outside gene matches: 3. CDR3 in DNA: TGTGCCAGTAGGCTACTAGCGGGAGACAATGAGCAGTTCTTC. Translated: CASRLLAGDNEQFF.

This clone has more than one count but fewer than ten. The V and J genes are TRBV6-1 and TRBJ2-3; possibly TRBD1 for D (5 bases). CDR3 size: 15 residues. Germline-derived CDR1 and CDR2 are MNHNS and SASEGT. V shed 6 bases and J shed 6 bases, with 19 bases lying between them. The CDR3 loop reads CASSNRQLQVDTQYF. The CDR3 nucleotides are TGTGCCAGCAGCAACAGACAGCTCCAGGTGGATACGCAGTATTTT.

The gene calls are TRBV6-1 and TRBJ1-5; D possibly corresponds to TRBD1 (6 bases). The CDR3 loop spans 15 amino acids. CDR1 and CDR2 from the germline V gene are MNHNS and SASEGT. V was pared by 2 bases and J by 3 bases, with 11 bases between. The CDR3 region has the DNA TGTGCCAGCAGTGAATCAGGGGCCACCAATCAGCCCCAGCATTTT. It specifies CASSESGATNQPQHF.

CDR3 nucleotides: TGTGCCAGCAGCCGAGGACTAGCGGGCGACACAGATACGCAGTATTTT. It translates to CASSRGLAGDTDTQYF. The chain combines TRBV28 with TRBJ2-3, with TRBD2 matching 11 bases. V shed 6 bases and J 2 bases; nucleotides not matched to a gene: 7. This CDR3 spans 16 amino acids. The germline gives CDR1 MDHEN, CDR2 SYDVKM.

This clone was counted only a few times. CDR3 nucleotides: TGTGCCATCAGTCTGACAGGGGCCCAAGAGACCCAGTACTTC. Protein product: CAISLTGAQETQYF. The chain is built from TRBV10-3 and TRBJ2-5; 8 nucleotides line up with TRBD1. V was pared by 5 bases and J by 1 base, with 3 bases of the junction left unmatched. CDR1 ENHRY and CDR2 SYGVKD come from the germline V gene. The CDR3 is 14 amino acids.

This clone was observed a few times. The chain is built from TRBV5-6 and TRBJ1-1; 7 nucleotides match TRBD1. From germline, CDR1 is SGHDT and CDR2 YYEEEE. The CDR3 sequence is 12 residues long. V gave up 3 bases and J gave up 6 bases; unmatched junction bases: 2. CDR3 sequence reads: CASSSGTAEAFF. DNA for the CDR3: TGTGCCAGCAGCTCCGGGACAGCTGAAGCTTTCTTT.

This clone was observed a few times. CDR3 in DNA: TGTGCCAGCAGTTACAGGGCAACTAATGAAAAACTGTTTTTT. It encodes CASSYRATNEKLFF. The rearrangement joins TRBV27 to TRBJ1-4; possible D gene TRBD1, 6 bases. Germline values: CDR1 MNHEY, CDR2 SMNVEV (reference sequence). The CDR3 consists of 14 residues. Trimming pared 4 bases from V and 0 bases from J, leaving 6 bases between.

The V and J genes are TRBV7-9 and TRBJ1-5; maybe TRBD1 (6 bases). Trimming cost V 6 bases and J 0 bases, with 9 bases left between them. CDR1 SEHNR and CDR2 FQNEAQ come from the germline V gene (reference sequence). The CDR3 loop spans 14 amino acids. CDR3 sequence reads: CASSQGISNQPQHF. As DNA, the CDR3 is TGTGCCAGCAGTCAGGGGATTAGCAATCAGCCCCAGCATTTT.

The chain combines TRBV5-1 with TRBJ1-1; TRBD1 agrees at 7 bases. Germline trimming cut 2 bases from V and 5 bases from J; bases unmatched to any gene: 3. This CDR3 comprises 13 residues. Germline CDR1 SGHRS, CDR2 YFSETQ. The chain's CDR3 is CASSLNRGTEAFF. CDR3 bases: TGCGCCAGCAGCTTAAACAGGGGAACTGAAGCTTTCTTT.

The chain combines TRBV7-2 with TRBJ2-7, with TRBD2 matching 12 bases. Germline CDR1 and CDR2: SGHTA and FQGNSA. After removal of 6 bases from V and 4 bases from J, the junction contained 4 bases not matched to a gene. The CDR3 has 14 residues. DNA of the CDR3: TGTGCCAGCAGTCTGACTAGCGGGAGTTACGAGCAGTACTTC. It specifies CASSLTSGSYEQYF.

This clone turned up a few times. The chain combines TRBV27 with TRBJ2-7, with unresolved D. CDR1 MNHEY and CDR2 SMNVEV come from the germline V gene (reference sequence). This CDR3 is 13 amino acids long. The V and J ends lost 5 bases and 3 bases respectively, with 11 bases between them. The CDR3 sequence is CASSPANGYEQYF. CDR3 DNA sequence: TGTGCCAGCAGTCCCGCGAACGGCTACGAGCAGTACTTC.

A few counts support this clone. The chain has TRBV6-5 and TRBJ1-2, with TRBD1 matching over 12 bases. Germline CDR1 MNHEY, CDR2 SVGAGI. CDR3 length: 16 amino acids. With 6 bases clipped from V and 7 bases from J, the junction kept 12 bases outside the gene matches. CDR3: CASRYRDRGRVSGYTF. The CDR3 DNA is TGTGCCAGCAGATACCGGGACAGGGGGCGCGTGAGTGGCTACACCTTC.

This clone has just a few counts. The V call is TRBV2, the J call TRBJ2-1; 7 bases agree with TRBD2. Trimming at V came to 8 bases and at J to 7 bases, leaving 8 bases not matched to a gene. This CDR3 has 13 residues. Germline CDR1 reads SNHLY; CDR2 reads FYNNEI. The CDR3 here is CASDPGLSNEQFF. The CDR3 nucleotides are TGTGCCAGCGACCCGGGACTATCTAATGAGCAGTTCTTC.